This TCR beta chain was profiled in a study of CD8 T cells in Susac syndrome. RNA totalling about 0.5 to 1 ug underwent reverse transcription with random hexamers. Via MiXCR, TCRdb re-called the immunoSEQ multiplex PCR reads, giving one row per CDR3 protein. Among about 110,000 distinct CDR3 sequences listed, approximately 94% were seen once. The CDR3 has 16 residues. V dropped 7 bases and J dropped 6 bases, with 22 bases sitting between them. Looked up from germline, CDR1 is ENHRY and CDR2 is SYGVKD. Sequencing was done on a sample of CD8+ T cells from PBMCs. The rearrangement uses TRBV10-3 and TRBJ2-1, with D possibly TRBD2 on 5 matching bases. This sequence originates from a human donor with Susac syndrome. The CDR3 sequence is CAIMSGEAVASNEQFF. The CDR3 coding sequence is TGTGCCATCATGTCCGGCGAAGCGGTGGCCAGCAATGAGCAGTTCTTC.